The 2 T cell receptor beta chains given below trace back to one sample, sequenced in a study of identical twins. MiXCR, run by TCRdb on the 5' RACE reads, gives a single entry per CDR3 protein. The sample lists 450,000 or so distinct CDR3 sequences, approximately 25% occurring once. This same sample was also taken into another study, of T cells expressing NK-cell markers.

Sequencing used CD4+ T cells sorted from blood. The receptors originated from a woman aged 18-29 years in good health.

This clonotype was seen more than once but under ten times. For the CDR3, the DNA is TGTGCCAGCAGTAGGGTCACCCTTAAGGTCGATGAGCAGTTCTTC. Translated: CASSRVTLKVDEQFF. The rearrangement joins TRBV5-6 to TRBJ2-1; D remains unclear. Germline CDR1 SGHDT, CDR2 YYEEEE. The CDR3 length is 15 residues. The ends were cut back, 5 bases at V and 8 bases at J, with 20 bases in the middle.

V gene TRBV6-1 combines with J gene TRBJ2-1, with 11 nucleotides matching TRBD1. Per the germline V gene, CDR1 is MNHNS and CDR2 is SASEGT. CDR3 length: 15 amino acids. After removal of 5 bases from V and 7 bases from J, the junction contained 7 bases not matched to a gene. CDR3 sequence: CASSPDRGQGNEQFF. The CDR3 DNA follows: TGTGCCAGCAGTCCGGACAGGGGGCAGGGGAATGAGCAGTTCTTC.